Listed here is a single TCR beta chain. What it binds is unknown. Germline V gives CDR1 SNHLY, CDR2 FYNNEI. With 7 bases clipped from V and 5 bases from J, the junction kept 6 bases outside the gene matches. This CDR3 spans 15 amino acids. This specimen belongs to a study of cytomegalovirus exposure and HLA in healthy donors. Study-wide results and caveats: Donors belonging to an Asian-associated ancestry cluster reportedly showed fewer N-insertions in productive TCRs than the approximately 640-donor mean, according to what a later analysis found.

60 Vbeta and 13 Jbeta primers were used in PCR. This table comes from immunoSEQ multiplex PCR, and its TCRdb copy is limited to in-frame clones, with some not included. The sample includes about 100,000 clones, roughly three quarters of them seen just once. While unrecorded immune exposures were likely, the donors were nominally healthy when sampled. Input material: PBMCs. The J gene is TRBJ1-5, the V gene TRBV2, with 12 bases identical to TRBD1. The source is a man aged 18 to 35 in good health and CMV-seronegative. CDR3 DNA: TGTGCCAGCACCAAAGGGACAGGGGGCCATCAGCCCCAGCATTTT. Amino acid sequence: CASTKGTGGHQPQHF.